Presented here are 5 T cell receptor beta chains from one specimen sequenced in a study of post-analysis software for immune sequencing data. General study findings and limits: Compared with controls, patients had more of about 5 TRBV segments, including TRBV5-6, TRBV5-1 and TRBV20-1.

The library was made from cDNA and included unique molecular identifiers. TCRdb independently ran MiXCR on the PCR reads; one entry per CDR3 protein. The sample has about 800,000 distinct CDR3 sequences; just under 30% are singletons. Which antigens these TCRs recognize remains unknown. Sequenced material: blood. The receptors stem from a girl aged 10 to 17 with multiple sclerosis.

This chain connects TRBV15 to TRBJ2-7; 8 bases are a match to TRBD1. The J call is uncertain, as TRBJ2-5 better fits the DNA end. The CDR3 is 15 amino acids. Germline values: CDR1 LNHNV, CDR2 YYDKDF (reference sequence). This chain's CDR3 is CATSRAGQGGETQYF. The CDR3, as DNA: TGTGCCACCAGCAGAGCCGGACAGGGAGGAGAGACCCAGTACTTC.

The sample holds a few counts of this clonotype. The chain is built from TRBV7-6 and TRBJ1-5, with D possibly TRBD1 on 5 matching bases. From germline, CDR1 is SGHVS and CDR2 FNYEAQ. The germline V and J ends were trimmed by 5 bases and 0 bases, with 11 bases remaining between them. The CDR3 length is 15 residues. The CDR3, as DNA: TGTGCCAGCAGCCGGGACGTTGGTAGCAATCAGCCCCAGCATTTT. It encodes CASSRDVGSNQPQHF. Drawing the rest from reference TRBV7-6 and TRBJ1-5, the complete variable domain is GAGVSQSPRYKVTKRGQDVALRCDPISGHVSLYWYRQALGQGPEFLTYFNYEAQQDKSGLPNDRFSAERPEGSISTLTIQRTEQRDSAMYRCASSRDVGSNQPQHFGDGTRLSIL.

The chain uses TRBV5-1 and TRBJ2-4; perhaps TRBD1 as D (6 bases). This CDR3 comprises 18 residues. V dropped 0 bases and J dropped 3 bases, with 19 bases sitting between them. CDR1 SGHRS and CDR2 YFSETQ come from the germline V gene. The CDR3 loop reads CASSLEGQHFRGKNIQYF. CDR3 nucleotide sequence: TGCGCCAGCAGCTTGGAGGGACAACACTTTAGGGGCAAAAACATTCAGTACTTC.

CDR3 coding DNA: TGTGCCAGCAGCTTTCGTCCTACGGAGACCCAGTACTTC. Residues: CASSFRPTETQYF. The chain couples TRBV5-6 to TRBJ2-7, with D hard to call. Near its end, the DNA agrees better with TRBJ2-5, so the J call may be wrong. This CDR3 is 13 amino acids long. The V gene's germline CDR1 is SGHDT and CDR2 YYEEEE.

The chain has TRBV5-1 and TRBJ1-2; D not resolved. The V and J ends lost 2 bases and 7 bases respectively, with 9 bases between them. The CDR3 sequence is 12 residues long. The V gene's germline CDR1 is SGHRS and CDR2 YFSETQ. The CDR3 here is CASSFIGGGYTF. The CDR3 bases are TGCGCCAGCAGCTTTATCGGAGGTGGCTACACCTTC.